The T cell receptor (beta chain) under discussion was sequenced for a study of shared clonotypes between healthy human individuals. Findings of the study overall: Across a few donors, naive CD4 shared 5% to 6%, naive CD8 more than 3%, memory CD4 roughly 2.2%, memory CD8 0.4%. The study found lower generation probabilities in non-shared clonotypes than in those shared by all four donors.

The repertoire was sequenced with immunoSEQ multiplex PCR; TCRdb's copy has only in-frame clones and lacks some. The profile shows about 2 million clones, around 96% of them singletons. As regards this clone: Its antigen is currently unknown.

The CDR3 totals 14 residues. From germline, CDR1 is SGDLS and CDR2 YYNGEE. Between the trimmed V and J ends, which lost 0 bases and 5 bases, there was a span of 12 bases. Terminally differentiated effector memory CD45RA+ cells were left out of the naive CD8 fraction, which was CD45RO-negative and positively selected for CCR7. The study enrolled healthy HIV-negative adults without recent acute infections or vaccinations as donors. Each sample came from a Caucasian adult donor living in Nashville, Tennessee. This TCR came from a man between 18 and 29 years old in good health. The sample comprised naive CD8+ T cells sorted from blood. V is TRBV9 and J is TRBJ2-7, with unresolved D. Written as DNA, the CDR3 is TGTGCCAGCAGCGTAGCTAGGTTCTCAGACGAGCAGTACTTC. It specifies CASSVARFSDEQYF.